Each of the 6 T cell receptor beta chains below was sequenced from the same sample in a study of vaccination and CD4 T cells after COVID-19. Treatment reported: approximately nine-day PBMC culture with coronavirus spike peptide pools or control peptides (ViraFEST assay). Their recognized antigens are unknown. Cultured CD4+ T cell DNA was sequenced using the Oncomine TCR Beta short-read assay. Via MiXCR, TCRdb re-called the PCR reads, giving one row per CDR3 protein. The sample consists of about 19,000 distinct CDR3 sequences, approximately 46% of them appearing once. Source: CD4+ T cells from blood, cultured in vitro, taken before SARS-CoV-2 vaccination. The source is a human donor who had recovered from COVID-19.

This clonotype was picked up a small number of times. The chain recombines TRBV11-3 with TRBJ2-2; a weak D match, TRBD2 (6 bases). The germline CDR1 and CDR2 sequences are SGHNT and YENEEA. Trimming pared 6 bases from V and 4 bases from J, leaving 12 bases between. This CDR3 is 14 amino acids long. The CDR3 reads CASRGAGPTGELFF. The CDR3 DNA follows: TGTGCCAGCAGAGGGGCGGGACCCACCGGGGAGCTGTTTTTT.

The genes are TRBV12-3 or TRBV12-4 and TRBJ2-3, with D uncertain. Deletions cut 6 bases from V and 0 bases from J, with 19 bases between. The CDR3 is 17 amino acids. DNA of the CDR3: TGTGCCAGCAGCCTACTAATCGGTCCGACTAGCACAGATACGCAGTATTTT. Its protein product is CASSLLIGPTSTDTQYF.

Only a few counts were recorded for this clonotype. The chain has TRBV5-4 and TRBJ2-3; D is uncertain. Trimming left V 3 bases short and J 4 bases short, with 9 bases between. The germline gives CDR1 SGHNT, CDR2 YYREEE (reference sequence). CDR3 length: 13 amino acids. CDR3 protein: CASSSGGPDTQYF. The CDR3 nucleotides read TGTGCCAGCAGCTCCGGTGGTCCAGATACGCAGTATTTT.

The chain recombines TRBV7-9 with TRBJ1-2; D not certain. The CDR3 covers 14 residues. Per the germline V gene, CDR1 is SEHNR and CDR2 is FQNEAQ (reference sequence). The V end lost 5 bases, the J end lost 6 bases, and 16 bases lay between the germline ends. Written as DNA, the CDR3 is TGTGCCAGCAGCGGCTTAGAAAGGCGGGATGGCTACACCTTC. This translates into CASSGLERRDGYTF.

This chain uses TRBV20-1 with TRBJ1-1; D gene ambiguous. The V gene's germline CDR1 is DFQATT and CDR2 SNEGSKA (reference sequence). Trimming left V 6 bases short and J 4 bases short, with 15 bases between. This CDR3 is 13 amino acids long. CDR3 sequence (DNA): TGCAGTGCCGGGAGTGGGGTCTCCACTGAAGCTTTCTTT. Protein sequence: CSAGSGVSTEAFF.

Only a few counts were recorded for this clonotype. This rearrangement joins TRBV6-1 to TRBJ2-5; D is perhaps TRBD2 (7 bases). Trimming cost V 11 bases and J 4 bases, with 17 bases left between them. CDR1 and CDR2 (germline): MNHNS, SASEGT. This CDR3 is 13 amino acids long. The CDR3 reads CAGWGGASETQYF. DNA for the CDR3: TGTGCCGGATGGGGGGGGGCCTCAGAGACCCAGTACTTC.